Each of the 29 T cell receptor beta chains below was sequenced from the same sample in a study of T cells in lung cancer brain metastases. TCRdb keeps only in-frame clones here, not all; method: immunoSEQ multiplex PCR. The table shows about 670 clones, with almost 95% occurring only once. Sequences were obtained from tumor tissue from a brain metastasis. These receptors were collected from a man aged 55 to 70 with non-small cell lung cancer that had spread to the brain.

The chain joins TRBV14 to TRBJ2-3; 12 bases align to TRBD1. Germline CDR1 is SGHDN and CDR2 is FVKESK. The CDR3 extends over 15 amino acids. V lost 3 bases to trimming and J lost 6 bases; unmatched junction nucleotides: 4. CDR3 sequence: CASSHWDRGHDTQYF. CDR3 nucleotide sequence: TGTGCCAGCAGCCACTGGGACAGGGGGCACGATACGCAGTATTTT.

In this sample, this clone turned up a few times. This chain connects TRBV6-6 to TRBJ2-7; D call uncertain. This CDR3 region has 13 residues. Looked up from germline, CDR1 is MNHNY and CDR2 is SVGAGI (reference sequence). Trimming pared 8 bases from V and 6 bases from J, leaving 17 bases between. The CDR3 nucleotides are TGTGCCAGCCAAACTGGGCCTGCCGGCGAGCAGTACTTC. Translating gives CASQTGPAGEQYF.

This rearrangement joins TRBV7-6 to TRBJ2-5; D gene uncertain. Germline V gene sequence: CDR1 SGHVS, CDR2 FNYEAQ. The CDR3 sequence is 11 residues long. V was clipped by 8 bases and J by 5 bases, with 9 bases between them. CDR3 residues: CASGIGETQYF. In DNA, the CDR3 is TGTGCCAGCGGAATTGGGGAGACCCAGTACTTC.

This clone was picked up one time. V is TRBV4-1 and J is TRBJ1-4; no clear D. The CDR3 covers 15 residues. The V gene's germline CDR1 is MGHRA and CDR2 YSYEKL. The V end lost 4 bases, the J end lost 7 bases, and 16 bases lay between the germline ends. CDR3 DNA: TGCGCCAGCAGCCTTATAAGGGCTCAATCTGAAAAACTGTTTTTT. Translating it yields CASSLIRAQSEKLFF.

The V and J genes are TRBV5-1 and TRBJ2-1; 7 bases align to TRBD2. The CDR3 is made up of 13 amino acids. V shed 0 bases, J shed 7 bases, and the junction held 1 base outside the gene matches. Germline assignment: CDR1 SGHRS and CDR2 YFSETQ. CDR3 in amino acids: CASSLAGGNEQFF. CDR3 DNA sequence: TGCGCCAGCAGCTTGGCCGGGGGGAATGAGCAGTTCTTC.

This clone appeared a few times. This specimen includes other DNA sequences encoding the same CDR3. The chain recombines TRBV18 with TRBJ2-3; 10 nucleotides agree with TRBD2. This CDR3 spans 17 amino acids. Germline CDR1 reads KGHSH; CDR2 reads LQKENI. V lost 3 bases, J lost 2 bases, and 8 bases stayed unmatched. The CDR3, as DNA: TGTGCCAGCTCACCGGCCAATAGCGGGGGGCTCACAGATACGCAGTATTTT. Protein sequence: CASSPANSGGLTDTQYF. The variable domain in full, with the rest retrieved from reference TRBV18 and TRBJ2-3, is NAGVMQNPRHLVRRRGQEARLRCSPMKGHSHVYWYRQLPEEGLKFMVYLQKENIIDESGMPKERFSAEFPKEGPSILRIQQVVRGDSAAYFCASSPANSGGLTDTQYFGPGTRLTVL.

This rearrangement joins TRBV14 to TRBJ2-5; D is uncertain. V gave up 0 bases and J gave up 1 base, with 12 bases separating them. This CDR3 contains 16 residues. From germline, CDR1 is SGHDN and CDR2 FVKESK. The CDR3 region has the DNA TGTGCCAGCAGCCAAGATCGCCGCAGGCTCCAAGAGACCCAGTACTTC. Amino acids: CASSQDRRRLQETQYF.

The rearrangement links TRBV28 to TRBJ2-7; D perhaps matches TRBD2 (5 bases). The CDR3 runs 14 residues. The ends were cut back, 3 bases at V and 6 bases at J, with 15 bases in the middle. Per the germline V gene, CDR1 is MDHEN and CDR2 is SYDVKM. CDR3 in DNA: TGTGCCAGCAGTTTCGCGGTAGCGCCCTCCGAGCAGTACTTC. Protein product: CASSFAVAPSEQYF.

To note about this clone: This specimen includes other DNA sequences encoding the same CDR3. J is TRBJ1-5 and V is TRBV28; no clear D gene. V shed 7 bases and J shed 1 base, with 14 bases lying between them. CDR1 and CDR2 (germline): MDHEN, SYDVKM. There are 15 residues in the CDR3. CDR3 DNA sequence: TGTGCCAGCATCTCGTTGGTTGGGAGCAATCAGCCCCAGCATTTT. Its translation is CASISLVGSNQPQHF. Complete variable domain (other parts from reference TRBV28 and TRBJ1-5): DVKVTQSSRYLVKRTGEKVFLECVQDMDHENMFWYRQDPGLGLRLIYFSYDVKMKEKGDIPEGYSVSREKKERFSLILESASTNQTSMYLCASISLVGSNQPQHFGDGTRLSIL.

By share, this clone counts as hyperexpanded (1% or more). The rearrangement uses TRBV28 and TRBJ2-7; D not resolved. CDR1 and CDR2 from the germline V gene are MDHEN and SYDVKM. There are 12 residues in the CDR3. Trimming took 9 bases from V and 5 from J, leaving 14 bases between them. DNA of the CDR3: TGTGCCAGTAACGGACGTGGGCACGAGCAGTACTTC. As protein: CASNGRGHEQYF. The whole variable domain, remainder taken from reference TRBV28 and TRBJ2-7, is DVKVTQSSRYLVKRTGEKVFLECVQDMDHENMFWYRQDPGLGLRLIYFSYDVKMKEKGDIPEGYSVSREKKERFSLILESASTNQTSMYLCASNGRGHEQYFGPGTRLTVT.

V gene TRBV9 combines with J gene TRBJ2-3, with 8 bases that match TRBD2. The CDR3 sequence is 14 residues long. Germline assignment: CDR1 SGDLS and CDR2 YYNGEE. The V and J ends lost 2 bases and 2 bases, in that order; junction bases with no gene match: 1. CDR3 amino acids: CASSVSGDTDTQYF. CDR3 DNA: TGTGCCAGCAGCGTTAGCGGGGACACAGATACGCAGTATTTT.

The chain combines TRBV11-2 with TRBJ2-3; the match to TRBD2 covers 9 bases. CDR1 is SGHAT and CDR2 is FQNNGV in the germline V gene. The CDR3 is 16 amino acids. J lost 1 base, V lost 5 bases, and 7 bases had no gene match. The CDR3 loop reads CASSPLGGGGTDTQYF. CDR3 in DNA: TGTGCCAGCAGCCCCCTAGGCGGGGGGGGCACAGATACGCAGTATTTT.

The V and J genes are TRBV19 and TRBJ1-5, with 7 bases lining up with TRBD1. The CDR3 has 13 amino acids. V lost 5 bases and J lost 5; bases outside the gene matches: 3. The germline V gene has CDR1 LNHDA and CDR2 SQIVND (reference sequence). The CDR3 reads CASSYTGDQPQHF. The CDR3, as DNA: TGTGCCAGTAGTTATACAGGGGATCAGCCCCAGCATTTT.

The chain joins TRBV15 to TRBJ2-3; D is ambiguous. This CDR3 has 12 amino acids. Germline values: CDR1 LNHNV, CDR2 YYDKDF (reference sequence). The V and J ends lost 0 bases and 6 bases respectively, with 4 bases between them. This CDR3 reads CATSRDTDTQYF. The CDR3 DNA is TGTGCCACCAGCAGAGATACCGATACGCAGTATTTT.

CDR3 sequence (DNA): TGTGCCAGCAGCCAAGAAGTTCGCCGGGGGGCCGGCGGAACCGGGGAGCTGTTTTTT. This codes for CASSQEVRRGAGGTGELFF. The chain combines TRBV5-4 with TRBJ2-2, with TRBD2 as a possible D gene (7 bases). The germline CDR1 and CDR2 sequences are SGHNT and YYREEE (reference sequence). This CDR3 region has 19 residues. Trimming removed 4 bases from V and 5 bases from J, with 27 bases in between.

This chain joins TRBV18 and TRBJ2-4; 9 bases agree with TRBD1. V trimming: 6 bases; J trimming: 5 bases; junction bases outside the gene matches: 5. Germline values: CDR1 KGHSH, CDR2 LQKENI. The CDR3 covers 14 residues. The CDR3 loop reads CASSQTGGENIQYF. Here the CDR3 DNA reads TGTGCCAGCTCGCAAACAGGGGGCGAAAACATTCAGTACTTC.

DNA for the CDR3: TGTGCCAGCACCGACGGGGGGACGAACACTGAAGCTTTCTTT. It translates to CASTDGGTNTEAFF. V is TRBV6-1 and J is TRBJ1-1; the D gene is possibly TRBD1 (5 bases). Germline loops: CDR1 MNHNS, CDR2 SASEGT. Between the trimmed V and J ends, which lost 7 bases and 1 base, there was a span of 13 bases. The CDR3 has 14 residues.

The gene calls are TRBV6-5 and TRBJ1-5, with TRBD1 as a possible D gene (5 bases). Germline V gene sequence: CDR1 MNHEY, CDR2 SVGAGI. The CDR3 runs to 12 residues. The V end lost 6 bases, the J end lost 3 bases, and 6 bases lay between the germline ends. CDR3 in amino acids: CASRQANQPQHF. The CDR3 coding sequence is TGTGCCAGCAGACAGGCCAATCAGCCCCAGCATTTT.

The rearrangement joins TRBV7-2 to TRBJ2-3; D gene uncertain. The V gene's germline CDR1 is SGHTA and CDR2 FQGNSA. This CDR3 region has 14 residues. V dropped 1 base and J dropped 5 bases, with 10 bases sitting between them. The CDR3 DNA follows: TGTGCCAGCAGCTTAGACGGGCCGTTAGATACGCAGTATTTT. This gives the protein CASSLDGPLDTQYF. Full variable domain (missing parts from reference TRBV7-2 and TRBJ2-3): GAGVSQSPSNKVTEKGKDVELRCDPISGHTALYWYRQSLGQGLEFLIYFQGNSAPDKSGLPSDRFSAERTGGSVSTLTIQRTQQEDSAVYLCASSLDGPLDTQYFGPGTRLTVL.

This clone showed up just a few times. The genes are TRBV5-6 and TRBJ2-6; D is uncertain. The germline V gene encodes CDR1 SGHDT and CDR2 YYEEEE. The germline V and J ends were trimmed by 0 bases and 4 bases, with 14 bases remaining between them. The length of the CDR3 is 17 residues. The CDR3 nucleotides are TGTGCCAGCAGCTTGGAGTCCGGGCTATCCGGGGCCAACGTCCTGACTTTC. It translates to CASSLESGLSGANVLTF.

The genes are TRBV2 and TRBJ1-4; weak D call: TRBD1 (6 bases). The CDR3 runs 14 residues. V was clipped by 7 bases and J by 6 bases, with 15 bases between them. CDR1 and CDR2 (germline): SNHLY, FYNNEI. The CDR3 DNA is TGTGCCAGCAAACAACAGGGCGCGGATGAAAAACTGTTTTTT. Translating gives CASKQQGADEKLFF.

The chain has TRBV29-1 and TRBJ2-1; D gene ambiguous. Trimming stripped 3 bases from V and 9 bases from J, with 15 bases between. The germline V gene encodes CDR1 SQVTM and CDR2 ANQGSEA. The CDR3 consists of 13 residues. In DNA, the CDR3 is TGCAGCGTTGAGTCAGGCTCGGTCTCTGAGCAGTTCTTC. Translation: CSVESGSVSEQFF.

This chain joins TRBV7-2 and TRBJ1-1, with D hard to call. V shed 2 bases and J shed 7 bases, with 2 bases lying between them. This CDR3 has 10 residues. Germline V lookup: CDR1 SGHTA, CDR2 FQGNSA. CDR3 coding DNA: TGTGCCAGCAGCTTATATGAAGCTTTCTTT. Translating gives CASSLYEAFF.

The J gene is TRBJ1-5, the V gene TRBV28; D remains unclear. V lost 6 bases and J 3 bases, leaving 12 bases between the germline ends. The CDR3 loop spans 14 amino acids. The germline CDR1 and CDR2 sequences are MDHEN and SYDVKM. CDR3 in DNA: TGTGCCAGCAGCCGCCAACAGTACAATCAGCCCCAGCATTTT. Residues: CASSRQQYNQPQHF. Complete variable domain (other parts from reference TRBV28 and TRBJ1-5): DVKVTQSSRYLVKRTGEKVFLECVQDMDHENMFWYRQDPGLGLRLIYFSYDVKMKEKGDIPEGYSVSREKKERFSLILESASTNQTSMYLCASSRQQYNQPQHFGDGTRLSIL.

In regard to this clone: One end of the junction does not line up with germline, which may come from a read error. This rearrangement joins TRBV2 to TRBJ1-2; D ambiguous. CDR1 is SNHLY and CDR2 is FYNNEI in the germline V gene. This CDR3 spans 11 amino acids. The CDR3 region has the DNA TGTGCCAGCAGGGAAGACTATGGCTACACCTTC. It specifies CASREDYGYTF.

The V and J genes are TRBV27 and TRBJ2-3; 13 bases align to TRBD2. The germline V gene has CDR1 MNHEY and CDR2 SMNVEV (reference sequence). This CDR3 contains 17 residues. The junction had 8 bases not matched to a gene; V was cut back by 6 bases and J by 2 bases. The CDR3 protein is CASSPWGLAGNTDTQYF. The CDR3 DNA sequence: TGTGCCAGCAGCCCTTGGGGACTAGCGGGGAACACAGATACGCAGTATTTT.

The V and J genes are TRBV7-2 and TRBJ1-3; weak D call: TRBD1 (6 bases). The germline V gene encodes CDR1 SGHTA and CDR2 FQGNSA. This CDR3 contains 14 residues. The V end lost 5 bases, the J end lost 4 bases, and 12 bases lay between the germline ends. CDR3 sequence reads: CASSEQGGGNTIYF. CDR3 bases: TGTGCCAGCAGCGAACAGGGAGGAGGAAACACCATATATTTT. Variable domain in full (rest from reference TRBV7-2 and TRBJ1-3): GAGVSQSPSNKVTEKGKDVELRCDPISGHTALYWYRQSLGQGLEFLIYFQGNSAPDKSGLPSDRFSAERTGGSVSTLTIQRTQQEDSAVYLCASSEQGGGNTIYFGEGSWLTVV.

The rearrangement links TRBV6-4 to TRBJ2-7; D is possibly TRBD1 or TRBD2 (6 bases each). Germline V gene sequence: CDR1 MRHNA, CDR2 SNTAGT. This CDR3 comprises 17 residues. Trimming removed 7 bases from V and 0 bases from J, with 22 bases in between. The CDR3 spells CASTKMREQGPSYEQYF. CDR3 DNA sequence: TGTGCCAGCACAAAGATGCGGGAACAGGGCCCCTCCTACGAGCAGTACTTC.

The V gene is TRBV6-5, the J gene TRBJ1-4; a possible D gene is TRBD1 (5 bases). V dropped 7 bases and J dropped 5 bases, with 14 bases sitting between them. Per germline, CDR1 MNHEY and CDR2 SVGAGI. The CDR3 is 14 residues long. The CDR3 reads CASKLSAGNEKLFF. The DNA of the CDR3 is TGTGCCAGCAAATTATCGGCAGGGAATGAAAAACTGTTTTTT.